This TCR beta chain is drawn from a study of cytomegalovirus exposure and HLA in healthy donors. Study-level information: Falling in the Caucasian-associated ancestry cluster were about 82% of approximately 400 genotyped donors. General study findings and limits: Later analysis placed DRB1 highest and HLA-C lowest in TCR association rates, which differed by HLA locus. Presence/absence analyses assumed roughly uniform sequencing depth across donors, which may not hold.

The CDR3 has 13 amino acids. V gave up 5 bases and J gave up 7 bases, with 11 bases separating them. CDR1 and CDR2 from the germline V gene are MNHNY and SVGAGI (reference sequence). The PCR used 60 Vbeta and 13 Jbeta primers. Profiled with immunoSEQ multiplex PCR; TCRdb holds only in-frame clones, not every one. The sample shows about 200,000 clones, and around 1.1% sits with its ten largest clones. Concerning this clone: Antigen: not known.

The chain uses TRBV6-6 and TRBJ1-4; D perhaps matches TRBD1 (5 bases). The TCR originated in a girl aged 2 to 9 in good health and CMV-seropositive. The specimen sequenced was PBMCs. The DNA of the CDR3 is TGTGCCAGCAGTCGCGGGGGAAGTGAAAAACTGTTTTTT. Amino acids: CASSRGGSEKLFF.